These 27 T cell receptor beta chains came from one sample sequenced in a study of identical twins (TCRdb year 2016). Preparation of the library involved 5' RACE. Data came from an Illumina HiSeq 2000. TCRdb reanalyzed the raw reads on its own, using fastp at Q25 for trimming and MiXCR for clone calling, and kept in-frame beta chains. When rows share a CDR3 protein, they turn into one entry using the most common DNA and genes. Present in this sample are hundreds of thousands of distinct CDR3 sequences, 15% to 20% of which were seen just once. The ten biggest clones cover under 15% of the sample. These data were also reused for a study on T cells expressing NK-cell markers.

The material sequenced was PBMCs. Every receptor here comes from a woman aged 18-29 years in good health.

This clonotype came up a few times. The chain has TRBV20-1 and TRBJ1-1; 8 nucleotides line up with TRBD1. V lost 6 bases to trimming and J lost 7 bases; unmatched junction nucleotides: 10. The CDR3 totals 13 residues. Per germline, CDR1 DFQATT and CDR2 SNEGSKA (reference sequence). The CDR3 DNA sequence: TGCAGTGCAACCCCCGGACAGGGCCTTGAAGCTTTCTTT. This encodes CSATPGQGLEAFF.

There are a few counts of this clonotype. The chain joins TRBV5-1 to TRBJ2-7, with D tentatively TRBD1 (6 bases). The germline V gene has CDR1 SGHRS and CDR2 YFSETQ. This CDR3 contains 13 residues. V lost 4 bases and J lost 6, with 14 bases in between. CDR3 loop: CASSQDRDTEQYF. The DNA of the CDR3 is TGCGCCAGCAGCCAGGATCGGGACACCGAGCAGTACTTC.

The chain couples TRBV3-1 to TRBJ2-2, with D possibly TRBD2 on 5 matching bases. The CDR3 is 13 amino acids. The V end lost 5 bases, the J end lost 7 bases, and 11 bases lay between the germline ends. Per germline, CDR1 LGHDT and CDR2 YNNKEL (reference sequence). CDR3 amino acids: CASSSTRDGELFF. CDR3 in DNA: TGTGCCAGCAGCTCCACCCGGGACGGGGAGCTGTTTTTT.

The chain is built from TRBV3-1 and TRBJ1-1, with a possible D match to TRBD1 (6 bases). The CDR3 is 15 residues long. V was shortened by 3 bases and J by 6 bases, with 17 bases between the two germline ends. Germline V gene lookup returns CDR1 LGHDT and CDR2 YNNKEL (reference sequence). CDR3 protein: CASSQRGQRGAEAFF. The CDR3, as DNA: TGTGCCAGCAGCCAGCGAGGACAGCGGGGGGCTGAAGCTTTCTTT.

This clonotype occurred a few times. The J gene is TRBJ2-3, the V gene TRBV7-9; perhaps D is TRBD1 or TRBD2 (5 bases each). The CDR3 has 15 residues. The V end was cut by 8 bases, the J end by 4 bases, with 19 bases between. Germline CDR1 is SEHNR and CDR2 is FQNEAQ (reference sequence). CDR3 sequence reads: CASLGRGPGADTQYF. The DNA for the CDR3 is TGTGCCAGCTTGGGTCGGGGACCCGGAGCAGATACGCAGTATTTT.

This clonotype was recorded a few times. The CDR3 spells CAISGPSTSGVTDTQYF. DNA for the CDR3: TGTGCCATCAGTGGGCCATCGACTAGCGGGGTCACAGATACGCAGTATTTT. V gene TRBV10-3 combines with J gene TRBJ2-3, with 11 bases lining up with TRBD2. The germline gives CDR1 ENHRY, CDR2 SYGVKD. This CDR3 has 17 amino acids. V gave up 4 bases and J gave up 2 bases; unmatched junction bases: 8.

There are a few counts of this clonotype. The J gene is TRBJ2-1, the V gene TRBV7-2; D is undetermined. V gave up 4 bases and J gave up 7 bases, with 14 bases separating them. The CDR3 has 14 residues. Germline loops: CDR1 SGHTA, CDR2 FQGNSA. Here the CDR3 reads CASSSKVWGNEQFF. The CDR3, as DNA: TGTGCCAGCAGCTCCAAGGTATGGGGTAATGAGCAGTTCTTC.

This clonotype was observed a handful of times. The chain links TRBV7-3 to TRBJ1-1; D perhaps matches TRBD1 (5 bases). This CDR3 is 13 amino acids long. Germline CDR1 is SGHTA and CDR2 is FQGTGA. Trimming took off 6 bases at V and 3 bases at J, with 11 bases between the two ends. The CDR3, as DNA: TGTGCCAGCAGTTTGACAGAATACACTGAAGCTTTCTTT. Translating it yields CASSLTEYTEAFF.

The chain employs TRBV6-2 or TRBV6-3 and TRBJ2-7; D call uncertain. Germline CDR1 MNHEY, CDR2 SVGEGT. The V end lost 2 bases, the J end lost 6 bases, and 14 bases lay between the germline ends. The CDR3 consists of 14 residues. The DNA of the CDR3 is TGTGCCAGCAGTTACGTGATCGCCCTTCCCGAGCAGTACTTC. Its protein product is CASSYVIALPEQYF.

This chain links TRBV12-3 or TRBV12-4 with TRBJ2-7; no firm D call. V dropped 11 bases and J dropped 3 bases, with 11 bases sitting between them. The CDR3 extends over 11 amino acids. The CDR3 DNA reads as TGTGCCTCGGCGGCCTACTACGAGCAGTACTTC. Protein product: CASAAYYEQYF.

This clonotype was counted a few times. This chain connects TRBV20-1 to TRBJ2-3; D is perhaps TRBD2 (7 bases). CDR1 is DFQATT, CDR2 SNEGSKA, per germline (reference sequence). Trimming removed 0 bases from V and 15 bases from J, with 19 bases in between. This CDR3 has 13 amino acids. The CDR3: CSARDALAQGSYF. In DNA, the CDR3 is TGCAGTGCTAGAGATGCACTAGCGCAGGGGTCATATTTT.

This chain connects TRBV7-2 to TRBJ2-6; D not certain. The CDR3 is 14 amino acids. The V end lost 4 bases, the J end lost 4 bases, and 8 bases lay between the germline ends. Germline lookup yields CDR1 SGHTA and CDR2 FQGNSA. The CDR3 DNA reads as TGTGCCAGCAGCTCGTTTCTGGGGGCCAACGTCCTGACTTTC. It translates to CASSSFLGANVLTF.

The V and J genes are TRBV7-9 and TRBJ2-7, with 8 bases lining up with TRBD2. The CDR3 is 14 residues long. After removal of 5 bases from V and 8 bases from J, the junction contained 11 bases not matched to a gene. From germline, CDR1 is SEHNR and CDR2 FQNEAQ (reference sequence). The CDR3: CASSAGDGRVQQYF. The CDR3 DNA follows: TGTGCCAGCAGCGCAGGTGACGGGAGGGTACAGCAGTACTTC.

The V and J genes are TRBV7-2 and TRBJ2-7; a possible D gene is TRBD1 (5 bases). The ends were cut back, 5 bases at V and 7 bases at J, with 18 bases in the middle. The CDR3 consists of 14 residues. Germline V CDR1 and CDR2: SGHTA, FQGNSA. DNA for the CDR3: TGTGCCAGCAGCGCACGATTTCAGGGTTGGGAGCAGTACTTC. This encodes CASSARFQGWEQYF.

At least ten counts were recorded for this clonotype. The chain combines TRBV20-1 with TRBJ2-4; TRBD2 aligns across 7 bases. With 4 bases clipped from V and 7 bases from J, the junction kept 4 bases outside the gene matches. The CDR3 sequence is 12 residues long. From germline, CDR1 is DFQATT and CDR2 SNEGSKA (reference sequence). The CDR3 loop reads CSATGTINIQYF. As DNA, the CDR3 is TGCAGTGCTACCGGGACTATCAACATTCAGTACTTC.

This chain uses TRBV4-2 with TRBJ1-2, with D possibly TRBD1 on 6 matching bases. Trimming stripped 3 bases from V and 7 bases from J, with 18 bases between. The germline CDR1 and CDR2 sequences are LGHNA and YNFKEQ. CDR3 length equals 15 residues. This chain's CDR3 is CASSQEDSAWGGYTF. In DNA, the CDR3 is TGTGCCAGCAGCCAGGAGGACAGTGCCTGGGGTGGCTACACCTTC.

The table lists this clonotype with a few counts. The chain links TRBV24-1 to TRBJ2-3; D is perhaps TRBD1 (6 bases). The CDR3 is 17 residues long. Germline CDR1 reads KGHDR; CDR2 reads SFDVKD. V dropped 7 bases and J dropped 3 bases, with 22 bases sitting between them. The CDR3 nucleotides read TGTGCCACCAGGTGGGGGCTGCGAGCAGCGAGAACAGATACGCAGTATTTT. Translated: CATRWGLRAARTDTQYF.

This chain links TRBV4-2 with TRBJ2-7; D gene unclear. CDR1 is LGHNA and CDR2 is YNFKEQ in the germline V gene. The CDR3 is made up of 14 amino acids. The V end was cut by 0 bases, the J end by 5 bases, with 11 bases between. CDR3 bases: TGTGCCAGCAGCCAAGATCAGACTCAAAACGAGCAGTACTTC. Translating it yields CASSQDQTQNEQYF.

This clonotype came up a few times. The V call is TRBV12-3 or TRBV12-4, the J call TRBJ1-2; no clear D gene. The CDR3 has 14 amino acids. V gave up 5 bases and J gave up 10 bases, with 20 bases separating them. CDR3 DNA: TGTGCCAGCAGTCTCCGAGGACTCTCAAGCGTCTACACCTTC. Translation gives CASSLRGLSSVYTF.

This clonotype was seen a few times. The V and J genes are TRBV7-2 and TRBJ2-3, with 13 bases that match TRBD2. CDR3 size: 17 residues. Per the germline V gene, CDR1 is SGHTA and CDR2 is FQGNSA. V was clipped by 5 bases and J by 3 bases; unmatched bases: 8. DNA for the CDR3: TGTGCCAGCAGCCGCGTGACTAGCGGGAGGCGGACAGATACGCAGTATTTT. It codes for CASSRVTSGRRTDTQYF.

This clonotype came up a few times. This chain joins TRBV30 and TRBJ1-2; D gene uncertain. Germline-derived CDR1 and CDR2 are GTSNPN and SVGIG (reference sequence). The CDR3 is 12 amino acids. Deletions cut 0 bases from V and 7 bases from J, with 9 bases between. DNA of the CDR3: TGTGCCTGGAGTGTACTGGGCGTTGGCTACACCTTC. This sequence encodes CAWSVLGVGYTF.

A few counts support this clonotype. The CDR3 is CAIRVAGVEYEQFF. For the CDR3, the DNA is TGTGCCATCAGAGTAGCAGGAGTGGAGTATGAGCAGTTCTTC. This chain uses TRBV10-3 with TRBJ2-1; D uncertain. V lost 6 bases and J lost 8, with 17 bases in between. CDR1 ENHRY and CDR2 SYGVKD come from the germline V gene. This CDR3 is 14 amino acids long.

The rearrangement links TRBV12-3 or TRBV12-4 to TRBJ2-1, with 11 bases lining up with TRBD2. The CDR3 has 16 residues. V shed 5 bases, J shed 8 bases, and the junction held 11 bases outside the gene matches. The CDR3 region is CASSPERLAGIDEQFF. The CDR3 DNA reads TGTGCCAGCAGTCCCGAACGACTAGCGGGGATCGATGAGCAGTTCTTC.

In this sample, this clonotype turned up a few times. The chain combines TRBV5-1 with TRBJ2-1; D not resolved. V was shortened by 0 bases and J by 6 bases, with 10 bases between the two germline ends. Per the germline V gene, CDR1 is SGHRS and CDR2 is YFSETQ. The CDR3 extends over 14 amino acids. CDR3 region: CASSLVAIPNEQFF. The CDR3 DNA sequence: TGCGCCAGCAGCTTGGTGGCGATACCCAATGAGCAGTTCTTC.

This clonotype has only a few counts. The chain employs TRBV20-1 and TRBJ1-2, with 7 positions matching TRBD1. Germline CDR1 is DFQATT and CDR2 is SNEGSKA (reference sequence). J lost 8 bases, V lost 1 base, and 10 bases had no gene match. This CDR3 has 14 residues. This CDR3 is CSARGLEGARGYTF. DNA for the CDR3: TGCAGTGCTAGAGGATTGGAGGGGGCGCGCGGCTACACCTTC.

V gene TRBV12-5 combines with J gene TRBJ2-3; D uncertain. Germline-derived CDR1 and CDR2 are LGHNT and FRNRAP. The germline V and J ends were trimmed by 1 base and 3 bases, with 11 bases remaining between them. The CDR3 runs to 15 residues. For the CDR3, the DNA is TGTGCTAGTGGTTTGGCCGTCGGGTTGACAGATACGCAGTATTTT. Its translation is CASGLAVGLTDTQYF. The full variable domain, rest sourced from reference TRBV12-5 and TRBJ2-3, is DARVTQTPRHKVTEMGQEVTMRCQPILGHNTVFWYRQTMMQGLELLAYFRNRAPLDDSGMPKDRFSAEMPDATLATLKIQPSEPRDSAVYFCASGLAVGLTDTQYFGPGTRLTVL.

The CDR3 DNA sequence: TGTGCCAGCAGCTCCGGCGGGGGGGCCTACAATGAGCAGTTCTTC. Amino acids: CASSSGGGAYNEQFF. The chain links TRBV7-2 to TRBJ2-1, with TRBD2 matching 9 bases. There are 15 residues in the CDR3. CDR1 and CDR2 (germline): SGHTA, FQGNSA. The J segment lost 2 bases and the V segment lost 4 bases, leaving 3 bases of the junction unmatched.